These T cell receptor beta chains were read from a single sample in a study of cytomegalovirus exposure and HLA in healthy donors. The protocol was immunoSEQ multiplex PCR, while the TCRdb copy is restricted to in-frame clones and leaves out a portion. Of 240,000 or so clones listed, roughly 86% are singletons. Sequenced input: PBMCs. The receptors were sampled from a woman between 25 and 40 years old in good health and CMV-seropositive. CDR3s include the opening cysteine and the closing phenylalanine or tryptophan. Each record gives: D gene, J gene, clone size, V gene, CDR3 protein, CDR3 DNA. A D gene is named only where the DNA matches it firmly. A clone size is listed for some rows: how often the clone was seen (once, few, many), or a class if it is expanded.

TRBD1 TRBJ2-2 - TRBV15 CATSSLGRGRLTGELFF TGTGCCACCAGCAGTTTGGGCAGGGGGCGGTTGACCGGGGAGCTGTTTTTT
TRBD1 TRBJ1-1 - TRBV30 CAWRGQTTEAFF TGTGCCTGGAGGGGACAGACCACTGAAGCTTTCTTT
- TRBJ2-7 - TRBV11-3 CASSWRFGDEQYF TGTGCCAGCAGCTGGAGATTTGGCGACGAGCAGTACTTC
- TRBJ2-3 - TRBV28 CASRAAGYTDTQYF TGTGCCAGCAGAGCTGCAGGGTACACAGATACGCAGTATTTT
TRBD2 TRBJ2-5 once TRBV2 CALQIPPRLAGQETQYF TGTGCCCTCCAAATCCCCCCGCGACTAGCGGGACAAGAGACCCAGTACTTC
TRBD1 TRBJ1-5 once TRBV27 CASSSTGGLSQPQHF TGTGCCAGCAGCTCGACAGGGGGACTTAGCCAGCCCCAGCATTTT
- TRBJ1-5 - TRBV19 CASSIAGVGNQPQHF TGTGCCAGTAGTATAGCCGGGGTGGGCAATCAGCCCCAGCATTTT
TRBD1 TRBJ2-7 - TRBV7-2 CASSTQQGSSYEQYF TGTGCCAGCAGCACCCAACAGGGGAGCTCCTACGAGCAGTACTTC
TRBD2 TRBJ2-1 - TRBV4-2 CASSQVGSGRPYNEQFF TGTGCCAGCAGCCAAGTGGGTAGCGGGAGACCCTACAATGAGCAGTTCTTC
- TRBJ2-1 once TRBV4-1 CASSQGQGSDEQFF TGCGCCAGCAGCCAAGGGCAGGGATCTGATGAGCAGTTCTTC
TRBD2 TRBJ2-7 - TRBV4-1 CASSRTSGSEQYF TGCGCCAGCAGCCGGACTAGCGGGAGCGAGCAGTACTTC
- TRBJ1-4 - TRBV11-3 CASSLVSGRTNEKLFF TGTGCCAGCAGCTTAGTCAGCGGGAGGACTAATGAAAAACTGTTTTTT
TRBD1 TRBJ2-7 once TRBV7-6 CASSSPGTGFYEQYF TGTGCCAGCAGCTCCCCCGGGACAGGGTTCTACGAGCAGTACTTC
- TRBJ1-2 - TRBV30 CAWSGDSYGYTF TGTGCCTGGAGTGGGGACTCCTATGGCTACACCTTC
- TRBJ2-7 once TRBV27 CASSFSSGTYEQYF TGTGCCAGCAGTTTTTCCAGCGGAACCTACGAGCAGTACTTC
TRBD2 TRBJ2-1 - TRBV30 CAWSSQLAGSIIDEQFF TGTGCCTGGAGTTCCCAACTAGCGGGAAGTATAATCGATGAGCAGTTCTTC
TRBD2 TRBJ2-2 - TRBV6-4 CASSVGTSDTGELFF TGTGCCAGCAGTGTTGGGACTAGCGACACCGGGGAGCTGTTTTTT
TRBD1 TRBJ1-5 - TRBV19 CASSPETGGSNQPQHF TGTGCCAGTAGTCCCGAGACAGGGGGGAGCAATCAGCCCCAGCATTTT
TRBD2 TRBJ2-5 - TRBV5-1 CASSYLGTSGSGETQYF TGCGCCAGCAGCTACCTTGGGACTAGCGGGAGTGGTGAGACCCAGTACTTC
- TRBJ1-3 - TRBV6-5 CASSYTTGNTIYF TGTGCCAGCAGTTACACCACAGGGAACACCATATATTTT
TRBD2 TRBJ2-7 - TRBV7-9 CASSSIHGTSGRLYEQYF TGTGCCAGCAGCTCCATACATGGGACTAGCGGGAGATTGTACGAGCAGTACTTC
- TRBJ2-5 - TRBV27 CASSLASQGETQYF TGTGCCAGCAGCTTAGCCTCTCAGGGAGAGACCCAGTACTTC
- TRBJ1-3 - TRBV4-1 CASSQDGTGRNTIYF TGCGCCAGCAGCCAAGACGGAACAGGGCGAAACACCATATATTTT
TRBD2 TRBJ2-3 once TRBV19 CASAKELAGGADTQYF TGTGCCAGTGCGAAAGAACTAGCGGGAGGAGCAGATACGCAGTATTTT
- TRBJ2-3 - TRBV6-1 CASSELGSTDTQYF TGTGCCAGCAGTGAACTCGGTAGCACAGATACGCAGTATTTT
- TRBJ2-1 many TRBV7-8 CASSFTREQFF TGTGCCAGCAGCTTCACCCGGGAACAGTTCTTC
TRBD1 TRBJ2-7 - TRBV7-8 CASRVVSGGAPIYEQYF TGTGCCAGCAGGGTGGTGTCAGGGGGCGCCCCCATCTACGAGCAGTACTTC
- TRBJ1-4 - TRBV9 CASSPGQLLNEKLFF TGTGCCAGCAGCCCTGGACAGCTCCTCAATGAAAAACTGTTTTTT
- TRBJ1-3 - TRBV5-6 CASSLGGVSGNTIYF TGTGCCAGCAGCTTGGGGGGGGTCTCTGGAAACACCATATATTTT
TRBD2 TRBJ2-3 - TRBV27 CASSPRTSASTDTQYF TGTGCCAGCAGTCCTAGGACTAGCGCCAGCACAGATACGCAGTATTTT
TRBD2 TRBJ2-3 - TRBV27 CASSLRASGSLYTQYF TGTGCCAGCAGTTTAAGGGCTAGCGGGAGTCTATATACGCAGTATTTT
- TRBJ1-3 - TRBV6-1 CASSEAPGSGNTIYF TGTGCCAGCAGTGAAGCGCCGGGCTCTGGAAACACCATATATTTT
- TRBJ1-3 - TRBV4-2 CASSQDSTDSGNTIYF TGTGCCAGCAGCCAAGATTCCACAGACTCTGGAAACACCATATATTTT
TRBD2 TRBJ2-2 - TRBV5-4 CASSLQRENTGELFF TGTGCCAGCAGCTTACAGCGGGAGAACACCGGGGAGCTGTTTTTT
- TRBJ2-7 - TRBV7-7 CASSPAQGTEQYF TGTGCCAGCAGCCCGGCACAGGGCACCGAGCAGTACTTC
- TRBJ1-2 - TRBV5-8 CASSLGSGNYGYTF TGTGCCAGCAGCTTGGGGTCGGGGAACTATGGCTACACCTTC
- TRBJ1-2 - TRBV4-1 CASSQESEAPYGYTF TGCGCCAGCAGCCAAGAAAGCGAGGCCCCCTATGGCTACACCTTC
TRBD1 TRBJ1-2 once TRBV5-1 CASSQDRGVDYGYTF TGCGCCAGCAGCCAGGACAGGGGGGTGGATTATGGCTACACCTTC
TRBD2 TRBJ2-1 - TRBV27 CASREGSTEQFF TGTGCCAGCCGGGAGGGCAGCACCGAGCAGTTCTTC
- TRBJ2-1 once TRBV7-9 CASKGGNEQFF TGTGCCAGCAAAGGCGGGAATGAGCAGTTCTTC
- TRBJ2-1 - TRBV5-4 CASSADGNSYNEQFF TGTGCCAGCAGCGCGGACGGGAACTCCTACAATGAGCAGTTCTTC
TRBD2 TRBJ2-1 - TRBV7-9 CASSPAIAGETYNEQFF TGTGCCAGCAGCCCCGCGATAGCGGGAGAGACCTACAATGAGCAGTTCTTC
- TRBJ2-5 - TRBV6-5 CASSYSGLQETQYF TGTGCCAGCAGTTACTCGGGCCTCCAAGAGACCCAGTACTTC